Listed below are T cell receptor beta chains from one sample, sequenced in a study of identical twins' blood T cells. Each CDR3 protein is one row after TCRdb ran MiXCR on the 5' RACE reads. Of roughly 340,000 distinct CDR3 sequences in the sample, roughly 30% were seen once. Sequencing was done on a sample of PBMCs. These TCRs come from a woman aged 18 to 50 in good health. Each CDR3 is given with its conserved first and last residue. The D gene is left open where the match is weak. For some rows the clone size is stated as once, few or many, or as a class when expanded; others skip it.

TRBV20-1	many	-	TRBJ1-1	CSASTGITEAFF	TGCAGTGCATCCACAGGGATTACTGAAGCTTTCTTT
TRBV4-2	few	-	TRBJ2-2	CASSQVLAPGPGELFF	TGTGCCAGCAGCCAAGTGCTAGCTCCAGGCCCCGGGGAGCTGTTTTTT
TRBV20-1	many	TRBD1	TRBJ2-2	CSANRDRNTGELFF	TGCAGTGCCAACCGGGACAGGAACACCGGGGAGCTGTTTTTT
TRBV20-1	-	-	TRBJ2-7	CSARVPLTAYEQYF	TGCAGTGCTAGAGTCCCCCTGACAGCCTACGAGCAGTACTTC
TRBV6-2/TRBV6-3	once	-	TRBJ1-1	CASGLVVGTEAFF	TGTGCCAGCGGCCTGGTTGTGGGCACTGAAGCTTTCTTT
TRBV27	-	TRBD2	TRBJ2-1	CASSRFGLAETNEQFF	TGTGCCAGCAGTAGGTTTGGACTAGCGGAGACCAATGAGCAGTTCTTC
TRBV27	-	-	TRBJ2-7	CASSPSRGFSYEQYF	TGTGCCAGCAGTCCATCCCGGGGCTTTTCCTACGAGCAGTACTTC
TRBV7-2	few	-	TRBJ1-2	CASSTKGYGYTF	TGTGCCAGCAGTACGAAGGGGTATGGCTACACCTTC
TRBV6-5	many	-	TRBJ1-4	CASSYRPRGEKLFF	TGTGCCAGCAGTTACCGCCCCAGGGGTGAAAAACTGTTTTTT
TRBV14	many	-	TRBJ2-1	CASRQHNEQFF	TGTGCCAGCAGGCAGCACAATGAGCAGTTCTTC
TRBV6-2/TRBV6-3	few	TRBD2	TRBJ2-1	CASKTSGSGGEQFF	TGTGCCAGCAAGACTAGCGGGAGTGGAGGTGAGCAGTTCTTC
TRBV6-5	many	-	TRBJ1-1	CASSYSPGSVMNTEAFF	TGTGCCAGCAGTTACTCACCAGGGTCAGTCATGAACACTGAAGCTTTCTTT
TRBV25-1	-	-	TRBJ2-2	CASSAKNTGELFF	TGTGCCAGCAGTGCCAAAAACACCGGGGAGCTGTTTTTT
TRBV20-1	many	TRBD1	TRBJ1-1	CSARDHGRGSGEAFF	TGCAGTGCTAGAGATCACGGCAGGGGGAGTGGTGAAGCTTTCTTT
TRBV12-3/TRBV12-4	-	-	TRBJ2-1	CASSGGVEQFF	TGTGCCAGCTCCGGCGGGGTCGAGCAGTTCTTC
TRBV7-7	-	-	TRBJ1-4	CASSSGVGEKLFF	TGTGCTAGCAGCTCAGGGGTTGGTGAAAAACTGTTTTTT
TRBV16	-	-	TRBJ1-2	CASSLTGFSGYTF	TGTGCCAGCAGCCTCACAGGGTTTAGTGGCTACACCTTC
TRBV2	-	-	TRBJ1-1	CASTQRGEAFF	TGTGCCAGCACCCAACGGGGGGAAGCTTTCTTT
TRBV11-2	-	-	TRBJ1-1	CASSFPGFAGRTEAFF	TGTGCCAGCAGCTTCCCAGGTTTCGCAGGGCGCACTGAAGCTTTCTTT
TRBV6-5	few	-	TRBJ2-6	CASGEKISGANVLTF	TGTGCCAGCGGTGAGAAAATCTCTGGGGCCAACGTCCTGACTTTC
TRBV15	few	TRBD2	TRBJ2-1	CATSGVAGDYNEQFF	TGTGCCACCAGCGGGGTAGCGGGAGATTACAATGAGCAGTTCTTC
TRBV6-2/TRBV6-3	-	-	TRBJ2-2	CASSTAGELFF	TGTGCCAGCAGTACTGCCGGGGAGCTGTTTTTT
TRBV27	few	TRBD1	TRBJ2-1	CASSIGTGVYNEQFF	TGTGCCAGCAGTATAGGGACAGGGGTCTACAATGAACAGTTCTTC
TRBV7-3	few	-	TRBJ2-2	CASSSSINGELFF	TGTGCCAGCAGCTCGTCGATTAACGGGGAGCTGTTTTTT
TRBV9	-	-	TRBJ1-5	CASSVVRTASSQPQHF	TGTGCCAGCAGCGTAGTGAGGACAGCTAGCAGTCAGCCCCAGCATTTT
TRBV7-9	few	TRBD2	TRBJ2-2	CASSLPGLASTGELFF	TGTGCCAGCAGCTTGCCGGGACTAGCATCCACCGGGGAGCTGTTTTTT
TRBV6-5	many	-	TRBJ1-1	CASSYSDRTGTEAFF	TGTGCCAGCAGTTACTCGGACAGAACCGGGACTGAAGCTTTCTTT
TRBV6-5	-	TRBD1	TRBJ1-2	CATNTGTESGYTF	TGTGCGACAAACACCGGGACAGAGAGTGGCTACACCTTC
TRBV2	-	TRBD1	TRBJ2-2	CASSEDRGLLTGELFF	TGTGCCAGCAGTGAAGACAGGGGGCTTCTTACCGGGGAGCTGTTTTTT
TRBV23-1	many	-	TRBJ2-2	CASSQRTLDTGELFF	TGCGCCAGCAGTCAACGGACACTTGACACCGGGGAGCTGTTTTTT
TRBV4-1	-	TRBD2	TRBJ2-4	CASSQIIAGVVNIQYF	TGCGCCAGCAGCCAAATCATAGCGGGAGTCGTAAACATTCAGTACTTC
TRBV29-1	-	-	TRBJ1-1	CSVDGTANTEAFF	TGCAGCGTTGATGGGACGGCGAACACTGAAGCTTTCTTT
TRBV20-1	-	TRBD2	TRBJ2-7	CSARRSGLSYEQCF	TGCAGTGCTAGACGTAGCGGGCTGTCCTACGAGCAGTGCTTC
TRBV20-1	few	-	TRBJ2-1	CSARELGNRDEQFF	TGCAGTGCAAGGGAACTAGGCAATAGGGATGAGCAGTTCTTC
TRBV5-1	few	TRBD1	TRBJ1-5	CASSFGTGFGQPQHF	TGCGCCAGCAGCTTCGGGACAGGGTTCGGACAGCCCCAGCATTTT
TRBV20-1	-	-	TRBJ2-3	CSARKRVTDTQYF	TGCAGTGCTAGAAAGCGGGTCACAGATACGCAGTATTTT
TRBV2	-	-	TRBJ2-1	CASSERGLYNEQLF	TGTGCCAGCAGTGAACGGGGCCTCTACAATGAGCAGTTGTTC
TRBV29-1	few	-	TRBJ1-1	CSLGPPGTEAFF	TGCAGCCTTGGACCCCCTGGCACTGAAGCTTTCTTT
TRBV12-3/TRBV12-4	once	-	TRBJ1-2	CASSLWGYGYTF	TGTGCCAGCAGTTTGTGGGGCTATGGCTACACCTTC
TRBV9	-	TRBD1	TRBJ1-1	CASSGGDSGNEAFF	TGTGCCAGCAGCGGGGGGGACAGCGGCAATGAAGCTTTCTTT
TRBV6-5	-	-	TRBJ1-6	CASSYFLNSPLHF	TGTGCCAGCAGTTATTTCTTAAATTCACCCCTCCACTTT
TRBV29-1	few	-	TRBJ1-2	CSVPGDYYGYTF	TGCAGCGTCCCAGGGGATTACTATGGCTACACCTTC
TRBV7-9	once	TRBD2	TRBJ2-4	CAGSLGGLAVAKNIQYF	TGTGCCGGCAGCTTAGGTGGGCTAGCGGTAGCCAAAAACATTCAGTACTTC
TRBV12-3/TRBV12-4	-	TRBD2	TRBJ2-3	CASSLLWGLANTDTQYF	TGTGCCAGCAGTCTCCTGTGGGGACTAGCCAACACAGATACGCAGTATTTT